This T cell receptor beta chain was sequenced during a study of T cells expressing NK-cell markers. Study-wide context: There were seven HCMV-seropositive donors and one seronegative donor among the eight sequenced. General study findings and limits: Among several donors, these clonotypes also ranked first in the CD3+CD56-NKG2C+ fraction.

Germline V gene sequence: CDR1 SGHTA, CDR2 FQGTGA. The CDR3 is made up of 11 amino acids. Making the TCR beta cDNA relied on 5'RACE template switching with UMIs. Each CDR3 protein gets one entry in TCRdb, which reprocessed the 5' RACE reads and gives no DNA. The sample table includes over 120,000 distinct CDR3 sequences. Concerning this clonotype itself: Antigen unknown.

The sequence was obtained from a man younger than 30 in good health. The V call is TRBV7-3, the J call TRBJ2-1. Sequenced sample: blood T cells: a sorted CD56 or NKG2C T cell subset, CD4+ or CD8+ T cells, or bulk PBMC T cells (not recorded which). The CDR3 loop reads CASSFDDEQFF. Together with reference TRBV7-3 and TRBJ2-1, the CDR3 gives the full variable domain: GAGVSQTPSNKVTEKGKYVELRCDPISGHTALYWYRQSLGQGPEFLIYFQGTGAADDSGLPNDRFFAVRPEGSVSTLKIQRTERGDSAVYLCASSFDDEQFFGPGTRLTVL.